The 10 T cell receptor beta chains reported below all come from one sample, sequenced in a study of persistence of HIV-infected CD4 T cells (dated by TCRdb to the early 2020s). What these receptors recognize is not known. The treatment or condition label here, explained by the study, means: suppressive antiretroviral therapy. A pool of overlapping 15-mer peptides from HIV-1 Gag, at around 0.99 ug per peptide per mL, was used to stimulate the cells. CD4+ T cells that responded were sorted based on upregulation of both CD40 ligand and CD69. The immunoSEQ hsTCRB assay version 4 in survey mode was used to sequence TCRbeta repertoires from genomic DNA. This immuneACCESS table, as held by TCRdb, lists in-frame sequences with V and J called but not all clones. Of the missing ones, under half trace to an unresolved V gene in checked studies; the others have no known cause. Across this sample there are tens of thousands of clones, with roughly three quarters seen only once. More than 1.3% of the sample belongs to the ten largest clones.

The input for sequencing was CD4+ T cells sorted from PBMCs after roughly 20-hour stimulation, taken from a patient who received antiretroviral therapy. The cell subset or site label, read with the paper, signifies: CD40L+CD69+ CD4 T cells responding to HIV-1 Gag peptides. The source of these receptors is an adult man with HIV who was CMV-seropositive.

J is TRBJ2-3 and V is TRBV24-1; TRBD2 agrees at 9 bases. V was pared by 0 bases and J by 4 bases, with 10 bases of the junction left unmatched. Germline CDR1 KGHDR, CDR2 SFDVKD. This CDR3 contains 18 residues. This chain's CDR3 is CATSDLRELAGMADTQYF. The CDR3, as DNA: TGTGCCACCAGTGATTTGCGGGAGCTAGCGGGGATGGCAGATACGCAGTATTTT.

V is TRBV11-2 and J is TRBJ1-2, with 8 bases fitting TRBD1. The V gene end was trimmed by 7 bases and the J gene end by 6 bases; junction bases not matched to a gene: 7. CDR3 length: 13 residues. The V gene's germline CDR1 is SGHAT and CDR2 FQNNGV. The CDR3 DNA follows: TGTGCCAGCACCACGGGACAGGTTAATGGCTACACCTTC. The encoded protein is CASTTGQVNGYTF.

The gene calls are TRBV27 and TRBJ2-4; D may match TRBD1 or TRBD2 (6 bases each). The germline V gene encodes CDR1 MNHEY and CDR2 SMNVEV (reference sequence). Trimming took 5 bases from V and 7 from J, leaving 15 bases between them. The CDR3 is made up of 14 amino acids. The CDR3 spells CASSRGTSQNIQYF. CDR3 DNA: TGTGCCAGCAGTCGGGGGACAAGTCAGAACATTCAGTACTTC.

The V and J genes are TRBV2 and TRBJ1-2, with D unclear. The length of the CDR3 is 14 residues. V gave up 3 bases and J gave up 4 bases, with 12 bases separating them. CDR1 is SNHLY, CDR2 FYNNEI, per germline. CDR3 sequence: CASSEREDSYGYTF. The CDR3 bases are TGTGCCAGCAGTGAGCGTGAAGACTCCTATGGCTACACCTTC.

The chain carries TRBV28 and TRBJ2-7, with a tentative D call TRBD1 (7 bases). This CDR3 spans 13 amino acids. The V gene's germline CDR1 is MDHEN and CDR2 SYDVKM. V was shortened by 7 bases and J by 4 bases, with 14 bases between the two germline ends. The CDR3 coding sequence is TGTGCCAGCATTCAGACAGGGAGGTACGAGCAGTACTTC. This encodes CASIQTGRYEQYF.

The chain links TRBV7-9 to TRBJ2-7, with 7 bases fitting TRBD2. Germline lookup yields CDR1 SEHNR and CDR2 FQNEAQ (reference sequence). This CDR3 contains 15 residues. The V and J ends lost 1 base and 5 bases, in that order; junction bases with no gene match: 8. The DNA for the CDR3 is TGTGCCAGCAGCTTAGTACCGTCGGGAGGAGACGAGCAGTACTTC. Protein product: CASSLVPSGGDEQYF.

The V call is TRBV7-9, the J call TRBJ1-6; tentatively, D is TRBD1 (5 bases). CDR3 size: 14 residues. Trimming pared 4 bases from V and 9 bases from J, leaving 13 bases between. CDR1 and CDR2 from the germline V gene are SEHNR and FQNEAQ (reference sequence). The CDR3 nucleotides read TGTGCCAGCAGCTATCCAGGGCTTGGTTCACCCCTCCACTTT. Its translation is CASSYPGLGSPLHF. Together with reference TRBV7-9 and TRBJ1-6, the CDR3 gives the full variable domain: DTGVSQNPRHKITKRGQNVTFRCDPISEHNRLYWYRQTLGQGPEFLTYFQNEAQLEKSRLLSDRFSAERPKGSFSTLEIQRTEQGDSAMYLCASSYPGLGSPLHFGNGTRLTVT.

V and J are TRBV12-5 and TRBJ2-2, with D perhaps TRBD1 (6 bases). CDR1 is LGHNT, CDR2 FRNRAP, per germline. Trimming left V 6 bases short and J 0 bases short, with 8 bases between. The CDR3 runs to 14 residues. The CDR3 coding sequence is TGTGCTAGTGGCACAGGGTCGAACACCGGGGAGCTGTTTTTT. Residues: CASGTGSNTGELFF.

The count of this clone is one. The CDR3 loop is CSVSGISGNTIYF. CDR3 DNA: TGCAGTGTTAGTGGGATCTCTGGAAACACCATATATTTT. This chain links TRBV20-1 with TRBJ1-3; D gene unclear. There are 13 residues in the CDR3. Germline values: CDR1 DFQATT, CDR2 SNEGSKA (reference sequence). V dropped 7 bases and J dropped 0 bases, with 10 bases sitting between them.

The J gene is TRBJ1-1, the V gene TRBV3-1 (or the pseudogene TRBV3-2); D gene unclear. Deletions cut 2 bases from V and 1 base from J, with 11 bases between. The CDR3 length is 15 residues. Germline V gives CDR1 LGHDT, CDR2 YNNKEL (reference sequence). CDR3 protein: CASSQITEGNTEAFF. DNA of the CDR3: TGTGCCAGCAGCCAAATCACGGAGGGGAACACTGAAGCTTTCTTT.